One T cell receptor beta chain is described in this entry. This entry is derived from a study of blood T cell repertoires in COVID-19. Overall study context: Donors in the United States, Italy and Spain gave samples during acute or convalescent COVID-19. T cells, B-cell-depleted T cells, or PBMCs provided the cDNA or gDNA that served as material.

The CDR3 extends over 13 amino acids. V lost 8 bases, J lost 4 bases, and 17 bases lay in between. Germline CDR1 is SQVTM and CDR2 is ANQGSEA. How the authors handled the data: Using reference gene primer amplification, nucleated cell counts were estimated. The repertoire was sequenced with immunoSEQ multiplex PCR; TCRdb's copy has only in-frame clones and lacks some. V, J and clone size are taken as reported in that table, and D and trimming were inferred from the DNA itself. The table has 100,000 to 150,000 clones, around three quarters seen once; the top ten hold approximately 35%. The sample was peripheral blood. This clonotype was sampled from a man in his forties with active or convalescent COVID-19. V and J are TRBV29-1 and TRBJ1-2; tentative D call: TRBD1 (5 bases). CDR3 loop: CSFRSGGGYGYTF. The CDR3 DNA follows: TGCAGCTTCCGTTCAGGCGGGGGCTATGGCTACACCTTC. The full variable domain, with the rest looked up from reference TRBV29-1 and TRBJ1-2, is SAVISQKPSRDICQRGTSLTIQCQVDSQVTMMFWYRQQPGQSLTLIATANQGSEATYESGFVIDKFPISRPNLTFSTLTVSNMSPEDSSIYLCSFRSGGGYGYTFGSGTRLTVV.